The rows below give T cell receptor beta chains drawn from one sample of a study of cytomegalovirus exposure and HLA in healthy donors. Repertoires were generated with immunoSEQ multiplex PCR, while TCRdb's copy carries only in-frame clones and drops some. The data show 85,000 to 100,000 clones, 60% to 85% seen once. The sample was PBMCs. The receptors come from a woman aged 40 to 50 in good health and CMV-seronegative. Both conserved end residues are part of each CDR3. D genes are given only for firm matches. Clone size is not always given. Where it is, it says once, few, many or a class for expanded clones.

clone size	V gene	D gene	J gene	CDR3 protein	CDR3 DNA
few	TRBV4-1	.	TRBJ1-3	CASSQDPLGTFAAGNTIYF	TGCGCCAGCAGCCAAGACCCTCTAGGGACATTTGCCGCTGGAAACACCATATATTTT
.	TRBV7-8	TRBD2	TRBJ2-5	CASSLGRGRTRERTQYF	TGTGCCAGCAGCTTAGGTCGGGGACGGACTAGGGAACGGACCCAGTACTTC
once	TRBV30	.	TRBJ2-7	CAWSVVVAYEQYF	TGTGCCTGGAGTGTAGTAGTGGCCTACGAGCAGTACTTC
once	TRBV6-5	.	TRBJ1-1	CASSYLETSRITEAFF	TGTGCCAGCAGTTACTTGGAGACTAGCCGGATCACTGAAGCTTTCTTT
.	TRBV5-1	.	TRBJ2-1	CASSSGEDEQFF	TGCGCCAGCAGCTCTGGGGAGGATGAGCAGTTCTTC
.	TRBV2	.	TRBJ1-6	CASSEGQGLVSPLHF	TGTGCCAGCAGTGAAGGGCAGGGGTTAGTTTCACCCCTCCACTTT
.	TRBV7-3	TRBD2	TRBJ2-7	CASSLTRTSGSYEQYF	TGTGCCAGCAGCTTAACTAGGACTAGCGGCTCCTACGAGCAGTACTTC
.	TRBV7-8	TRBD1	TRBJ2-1	CASSSFKPGQAYNEQFF	TGTGCCAGCAGCTCCTTTAAACCGGGACAGGCCTACAATGAGCAGTTCTTC
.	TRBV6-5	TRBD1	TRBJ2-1	CASSGDRGPYNEQFF	TGTGCCAGCAGTGGTGACAGGGGGCCCTACAATGAGCAGTTCTTC
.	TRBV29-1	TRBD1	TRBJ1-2	CSVGTGLGYTF	TGCAGCGTTGGGACAGGGCTTGGCTACACCTTC
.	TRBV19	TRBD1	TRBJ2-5	CASNPGQGAKTQYF	TGTGCCAGTAACCCAGGGCAGGGGGCAAAGACCCAGTACTTC
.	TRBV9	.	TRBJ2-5	CASSVGGGKAETQYF	TGTGCCAGCAGCGTAGGTGGAGGGAAGGCGGAGACCCAGTACTTC
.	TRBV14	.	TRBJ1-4	CASSQLDSRREKLFF	TGTGCCAGCAGCCAGCTAGATAGCCGGCGTGAAAAACTGTTTTTT
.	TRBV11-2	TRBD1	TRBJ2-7	CASSFGQGVTYEQYF	TGTGCCAGCAGCTTCGGACAGGGGGTTACCTACGAGCAGTACTTC
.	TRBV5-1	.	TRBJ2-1	CASSLSRGAYNEQFF	TGCGCCAGCAGCTTGAGTCGGGGAGCCTACAATGAGCAGTTCTTC
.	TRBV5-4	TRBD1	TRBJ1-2	CASSLHFYYRGNRGYTF	TGTGCCAGCAGCTTGCATTTTTATTACAGGGGCAACCGTGGCTACACCTTC
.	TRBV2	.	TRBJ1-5	CASSDRGSNQPQHF	TGTGCCAGCAGTGACCGAGGGAGCAATCAGCCCCAGCATTTT